This is a list of T cell receptor beta chains from one sample in a study of OX40 agonist ivuxolimab in advanced cancers. Method: immunoSEQ multiplex PCR; TCRdb's copy keeps in-frame clones and lacks some. Of fewer than 20,000 clones in the sample, approximately 83% were seen once. The source material was CD4+ or CD8+ T cells sorted from blood, sampled in a trial of the OX40 agonist ivuxolimab. The origin of the receptors is an adult with an advanced solid tumor such as melanoma, head and neck, liver or kidney cancer. Both conserved end residues are part of each CDR3.

V: TRBV6-1
J: TRBJ1-2
CDR3: CASSEARGYTF

V: TRBV4-3
J: TRBJ2-1
CDR3: CASSQDIFNEQFF

V: TRBV29-1
J: TRBJ2-7
CDR3: CSVEDRGYEQYF

V: TRBV6-1
J: TRBJ2-3
CDR3: CASSETSGRSDTQYF

V: TRBV9
J: TRBJ2-2
CDR3: CASQREGDTGELFF

V: TRBV6-5
J: TRBJ2-5
CDR3: CASSYGVAGGPKTQYF

V: TRBV5-1
J: TRBJ2-7
CDR3: CASSLGLWGTPGYEQYF

V: TRBV14
J: TRBJ2-7
CDR3: CASSAHPGLAGGTSYEQYF

V: TRBV2
J: TRBJ2-3
CDR3: CASRGTSTDTQYF

V: TRBV14
J: TRBJ2-3
CDR3: CASSPEVGQLTDTQYF

V: TRBV15
J: TRBJ1-6
CDR3: CATHRGAGSPLHF

V: TRBV2
J: TRBJ1-1
CDR3: CASSGYTEAFF

V: TRBV6-5
J: TRBJ2-7
CDR3: CASRGDRLYEQYF

V: TRBV19
J: TRBJ2-5
CDR3: CASAPPGQGEETQYF

V: TRBV6-5
J: TRBJ1-6
CDR3: CASSSFSYNSPLHF